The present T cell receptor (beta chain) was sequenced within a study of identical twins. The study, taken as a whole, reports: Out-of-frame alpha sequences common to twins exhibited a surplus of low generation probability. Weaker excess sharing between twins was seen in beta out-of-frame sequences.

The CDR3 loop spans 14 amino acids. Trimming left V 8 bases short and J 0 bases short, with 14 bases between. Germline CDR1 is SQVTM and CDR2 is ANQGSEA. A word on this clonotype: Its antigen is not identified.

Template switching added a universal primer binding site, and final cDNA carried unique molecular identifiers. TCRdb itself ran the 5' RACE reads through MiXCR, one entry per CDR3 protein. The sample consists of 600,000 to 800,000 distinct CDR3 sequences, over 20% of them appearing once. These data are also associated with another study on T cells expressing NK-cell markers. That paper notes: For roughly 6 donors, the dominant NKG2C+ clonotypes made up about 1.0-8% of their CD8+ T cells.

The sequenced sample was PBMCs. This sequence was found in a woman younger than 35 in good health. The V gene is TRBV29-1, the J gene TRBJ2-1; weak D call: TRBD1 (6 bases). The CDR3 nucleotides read TGCAGCCCCGGCGGCAGGGGCTCCTACAATGAGCAGTTCTTC. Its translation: CSPGGRGSYNEQFF.